The entry below gives a single T cell receptor beta chain sequence along with its context. This record comes from a study of blood T cell repertoires in COVID-19. Study information: COVID-19 samples collected from the United States, Italy and Spain covered acute and convalescent phases.

Germline V gives CDR1 SGHVS, CDR2 FQNEAQ. CDR3 length equals 17 residues. Trimming at V came to 0 bases and at J to 6 bases, leaving 13 bases not matched to a gene. Seattle participants joined during active infection and were tracked over time. Per the original methods: Cell counts per sample came from amplifying reference gene primers. Data came from immunoSEQ multiplex PCR; TCRdb stores just in-frame clones and leaves some out. For V, J and clone size, that table is used; D and trimming come from the DNA. Seen here are 250,000 to 300,000 clones, 65% to 90% observed once, and the top ten hold about 12%.

Sequencing was done on a sample of peripheral blood. The chain carries TRBV7-8 and TRBJ1-2, with 7 bases lining up with TRBD1. The clonotype comes from a woman between 70 and 85 years old with COVID-19, enrolled during active disease. CDR3 protein: CASSLAKRRGTADGYTF. Here the CDR3 DNA reads TGTGCCAGCAGCTTAGCGAAAAGGCGTGGGACAGCGGATGGCTACACCTTC. The full variable domain, its missing parts supplied by reference TRBV7-8 and TRBJ1-2, is GAGVSQSPRYKVAKRGQDVALRCDPISGHVSLFWYQQALGQGPEFLTYFQNEAQLDKSGLPSDRFFAERPEGSVSTLKIQRTQQEDSAVYLCASSLAKRRGTADGYTFGSGTRLTVV.